A selection of T cell receptor beta chains follows, all from one sample in a study of shared clonotypes between healthy human individuals. Here immunoSEQ multiplex PCR was the method, and the copy in TCRdb shows in-frame clones only, minus some. The sample consists of some 2 million clones, just under 95% of them appearing once. The specimen sequenced was naive CD8+ T cells sorted from blood. The receptors here all came from a man aged 18-30 years in good health. CDR3s include the opening cysteine and the closing phenylalanine or tryptophan. Each record gives: J gene, D gene, clone size, V gene, CDR3 DNA, CDR3 protein. The D gene is left open where the match is weak. Clone size appears in some rows only: once, few, many, or a class for an expanded clone.

j_gene: TRBJ1-5
d_gene: TRBD1
abundance: NA
v_gene: TRBV9
CDR3nt: TGTGCCAGCAGCGTAGGGACAGGGGATTCGCCCCAGCATTTT
CDR3aa: CASSVGTGDSPQHF

j_gene: TRBJ2-5
d_gene: NA
abundance: NA
v_gene: TRBV6-5
CDR3nt: TGTGCCAGCAGTTACGGCCTTCTAGAGACCCAGTACTTC
CDR3aa: CASSYGLLETQYF

j_gene: TRBJ2-7
d_gene: TRBD2
abundance: NA
v_gene: TRBV6-1
CDR3nt: TGTGCCAGCAGTGATGGGACTAGCGTTAAGTACGAGCAGTACTTC
CDR3aa: CASSDGTSVKYEQYF

j_gene: TRBJ2-1
d_gene: TRBD1
abundance: NA
v_gene: TRBV27
CDR3nt: TGTGCCAGCAGTTCTTCCGCGACAGGGGTTAATGAGCAGTTCTTC
CDR3aa: CASSSSATGVNEQFF

j_gene: TRBJ2-1
d_gene: NA
abundance: NA
v_gene: TRBV7-2
CDR3nt: TGTGCCAGCAGCGCTATGTATGAGCAGTTCTTC
CDR3aa: CASSAMYEQFF

j_gene: TRBJ1-1
d_gene: TRBD1
abundance: NA
v_gene: TRBV29-1
CDR3nt: TGCAGCGTTTTACAGGGGTTGGTAGCTTTCTTT
CDR3aa: CSVLQGLVAFF

j_gene: TRBJ1-1
d_gene: NA
abundance: NA
v_gene: TRBV4-1
CDR3nt: TGCGCCAGCAGCGAAGGACCCCTGGGCGGTGATGAAGCTTTCTTT
CDR3aa: CASSEGPLGGDEAFF

j_gene: TRBJ2-3
d_gene: TRBD2
abundance: NA
v_gene: TRBV11-2
CDR3nt: TGTGCCAGCAGTTTCCCGGGGGGGGGCACAGATACGCAGTATTTT
CDR3aa: CASSFPGGGTDTQYF

j_gene: TRBJ2-3
d_gene: NA
abundance: NA
v_gene: TRBV5-1
CDR3nt: TGCGCCAGCAGCCTCGAAGGGGGAGTCGCAGATACGCAGTATTTT
CDR3aa: CASSLEGGVADTQYF

j_gene: TRBJ1-3
d_gene: NA
abundance: NA
v_gene: TRBV6-6
CDR3nt: TGTGCCAGCAGCATGGGGGCAGTTCATTCTGGAAACACCATATATTTT
CDR3aa: CASSMGAVHSGNTIYF

j_gene: TRBJ2-3
d_gene: NA
abundance: NA
v_gene: TRBV7-2
CDR3nt: TGTGCCAGCAGCTTAGAGCCTGGGACGTTAGATACGCAGTATTTT
CDR3aa: CASSLEPGTLDTQYF

j_gene: TRBJ1-1
d_gene: NA
abundance: NA
v_gene: TRBV7-9
CDR3nt: TGTGCCAGCAGCTTAGGTCTGAGAGTTGAAGCTTTCTTT
CDR3aa: CASSLGLRVEAFF

j_gene: TRBJ2-1
d_gene: NA
abundance: NA
v_gene: TRBV9
CDR3nt: TGTGCCAGCAGCTCCTGGGGGGGGCCAAGCAATGAGCAGTTCTTC
CDR3aa: CASSSWGGPSNEQFF

j_gene: TRBJ2-7
d_gene: NA
abundance: many
v_gene: TRBV30
CDR3nt: TGTGCCTGGAGTGTACCGGGGGCTGAGCAGTACTTC
CDR3aa: CAWSVPGAEQYF

j_gene: TRBJ2-1
d_gene: NA
abundance: NA
v_gene: TRBV30
CDR3nt: TGTGCCTGGAGATCACAGGCGAATGAGCAGTTCTTC
CDR3aa: CAWRSQANEQFF

j_gene: TRBJ2-5
d_gene: NA
abundance: NA
v_gene: TRBV7-9
CDR3nt: TGTGCCAGCAGCTTATTCCGGTCTGCGGGGGCTATCCAAGAGACCCAGTACTTC
CDR3aa: CASSLFRSAGAIQETQYF

j_gene: TRBJ2-7
d_gene: NA
abundance: NA
v_gene: TRBV4-1
CDR3nt: TGCGCCAGCAGCCAAGATGAGGGCGCCTACGAGCAGTACTTC
CDR3aa: CASSQDEGAYEQYF

j_gene: TRBJ2-2
d_gene: NA
abundance: NA
v_gene: TRBV10-3
CDR3nt: TGTGCCATCGGGGAGGCCAACACCGGGGAGCTGTTTTTT
CDR3aa: CAIGEANTGELFF

j_gene: TRBJ2-3
d_gene: TRBD1
abundance: NA
v_gene: TRBV11-2
CDR3nt: TGTGCCAGCAGCTTAGGCTGGACAGGGGTAACAGATACGCAGTATTTT
CDR3aa: CASSLGWTGVTDTQYF

j_gene: TRBJ2-7
d_gene: NA
abundance: NA
v_gene: TRBV5-1
CDR3nt: TGCGCCAGCCGCTCGACCGTAGCCGGCGCCTACGAGCAGTACTTC
CDR3aa: CASRSTVAGAYEQYF